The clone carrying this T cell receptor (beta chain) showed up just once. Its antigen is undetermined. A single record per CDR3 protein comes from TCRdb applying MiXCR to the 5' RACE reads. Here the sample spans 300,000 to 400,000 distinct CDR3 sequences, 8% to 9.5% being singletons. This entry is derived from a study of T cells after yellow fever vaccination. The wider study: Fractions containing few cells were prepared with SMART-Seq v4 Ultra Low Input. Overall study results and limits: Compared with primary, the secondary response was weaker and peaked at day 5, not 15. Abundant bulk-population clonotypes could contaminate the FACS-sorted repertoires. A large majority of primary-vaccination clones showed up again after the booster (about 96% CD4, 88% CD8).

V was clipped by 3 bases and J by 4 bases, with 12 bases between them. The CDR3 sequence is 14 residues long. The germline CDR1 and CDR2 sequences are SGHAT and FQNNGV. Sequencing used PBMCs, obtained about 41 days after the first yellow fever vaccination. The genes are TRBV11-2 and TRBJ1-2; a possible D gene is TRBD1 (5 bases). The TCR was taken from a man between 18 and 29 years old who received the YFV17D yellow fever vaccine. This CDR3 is CASSLSDSIYGYTF. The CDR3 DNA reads TGTGCCAGCAGCTTGTCAGACAGCATCTATGGCTACACCTTC.